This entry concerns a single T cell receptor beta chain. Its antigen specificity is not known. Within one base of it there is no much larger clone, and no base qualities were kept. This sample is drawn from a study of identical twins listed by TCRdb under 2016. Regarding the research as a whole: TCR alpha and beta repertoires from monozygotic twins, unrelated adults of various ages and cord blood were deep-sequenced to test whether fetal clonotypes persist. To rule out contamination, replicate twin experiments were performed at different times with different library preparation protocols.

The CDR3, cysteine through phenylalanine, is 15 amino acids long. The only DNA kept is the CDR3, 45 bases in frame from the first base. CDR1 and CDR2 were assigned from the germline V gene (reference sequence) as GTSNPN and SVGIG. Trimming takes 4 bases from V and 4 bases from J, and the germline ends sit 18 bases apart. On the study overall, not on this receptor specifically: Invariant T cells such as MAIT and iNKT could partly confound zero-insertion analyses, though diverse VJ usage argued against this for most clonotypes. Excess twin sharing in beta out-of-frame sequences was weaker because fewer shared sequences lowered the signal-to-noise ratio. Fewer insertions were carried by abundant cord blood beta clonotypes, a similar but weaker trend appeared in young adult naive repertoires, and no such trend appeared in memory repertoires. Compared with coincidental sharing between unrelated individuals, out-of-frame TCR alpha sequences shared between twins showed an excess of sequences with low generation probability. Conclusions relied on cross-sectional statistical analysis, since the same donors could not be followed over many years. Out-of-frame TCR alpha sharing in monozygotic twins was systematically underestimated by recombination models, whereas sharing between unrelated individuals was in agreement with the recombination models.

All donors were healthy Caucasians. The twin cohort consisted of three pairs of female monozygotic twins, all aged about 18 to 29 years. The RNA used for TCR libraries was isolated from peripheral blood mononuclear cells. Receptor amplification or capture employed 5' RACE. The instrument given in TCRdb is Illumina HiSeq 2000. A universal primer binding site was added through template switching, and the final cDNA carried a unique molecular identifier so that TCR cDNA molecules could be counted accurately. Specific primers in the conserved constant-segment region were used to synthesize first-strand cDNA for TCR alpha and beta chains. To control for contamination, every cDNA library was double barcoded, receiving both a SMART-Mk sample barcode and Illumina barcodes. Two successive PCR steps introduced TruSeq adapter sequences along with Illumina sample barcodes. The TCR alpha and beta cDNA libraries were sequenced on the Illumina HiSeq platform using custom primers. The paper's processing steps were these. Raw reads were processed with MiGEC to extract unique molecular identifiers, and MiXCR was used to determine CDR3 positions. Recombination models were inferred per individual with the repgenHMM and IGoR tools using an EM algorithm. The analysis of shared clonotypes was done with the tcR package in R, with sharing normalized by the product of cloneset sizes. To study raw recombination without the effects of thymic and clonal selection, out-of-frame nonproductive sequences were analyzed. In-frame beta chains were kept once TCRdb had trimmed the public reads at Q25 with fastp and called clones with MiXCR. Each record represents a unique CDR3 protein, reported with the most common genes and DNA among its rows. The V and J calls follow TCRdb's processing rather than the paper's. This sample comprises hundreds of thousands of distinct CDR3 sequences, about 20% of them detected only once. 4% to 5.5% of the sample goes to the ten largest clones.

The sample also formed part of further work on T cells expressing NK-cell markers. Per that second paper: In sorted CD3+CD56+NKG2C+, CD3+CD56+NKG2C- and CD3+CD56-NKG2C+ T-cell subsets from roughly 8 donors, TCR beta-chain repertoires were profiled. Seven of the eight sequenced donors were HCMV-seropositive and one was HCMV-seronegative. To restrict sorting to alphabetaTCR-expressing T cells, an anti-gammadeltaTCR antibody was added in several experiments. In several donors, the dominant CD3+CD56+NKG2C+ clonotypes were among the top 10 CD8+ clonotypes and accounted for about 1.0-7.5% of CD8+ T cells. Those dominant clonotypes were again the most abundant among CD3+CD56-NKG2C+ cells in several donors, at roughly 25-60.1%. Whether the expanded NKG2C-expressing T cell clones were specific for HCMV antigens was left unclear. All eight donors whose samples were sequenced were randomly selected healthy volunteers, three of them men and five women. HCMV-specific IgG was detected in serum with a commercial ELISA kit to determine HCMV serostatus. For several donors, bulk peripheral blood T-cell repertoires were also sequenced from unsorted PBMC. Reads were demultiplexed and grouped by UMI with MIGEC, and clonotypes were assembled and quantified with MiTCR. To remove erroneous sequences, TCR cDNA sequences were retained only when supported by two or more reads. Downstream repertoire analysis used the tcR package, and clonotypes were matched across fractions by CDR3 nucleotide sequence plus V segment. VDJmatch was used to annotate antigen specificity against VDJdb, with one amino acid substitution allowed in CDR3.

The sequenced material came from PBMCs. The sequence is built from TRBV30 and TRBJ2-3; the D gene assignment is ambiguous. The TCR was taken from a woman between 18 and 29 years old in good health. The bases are TGTGCCTGGAACCCGACCCGCACCGTAGCAGATACGCAGTATTTT. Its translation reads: CAWNPTRTVADTQYF.